Listed below are T cell receptor beta chains from one sample, sequenced in a study of T cell repertoires in cytomegalovirus infection. Via MiXCR, TCRdb re-called the reads, giving one row per CDR3 protein. The sample consists of some 440,000 distinct CDR3 sequences, roughly 31% of them appearing once. Sequencing used PBMCs. The receptor set was obtained from a human donor in good health (CMV status not recorded). Some clones in this sample may be carry-over from other donors' samples. Both conserved end residues are part of each CDR3.

j_call | v_call | cdr3_aa
TRBJ1-5 | TRBV4-1 | CASSQDGQGYQPQHF
TRBJ2-1 | TRBV19 | CASSIEGDRYNNEQFF
TRBJ2-3 | TRBV7-3 | CASSATGTSSDTQYF
TRBJ2-1 | TRBV6-2/TRBV6-3 | CASSYHRGEQFF
TRBJ1-2 | TRBV7-3 | CASSPEGGRAYGYTF
TRBJ2-3 | TRBV11-2 | CASSLLGGCSTDTQYF
TRBJ1-1 | TRBV30 | CAWSVGQGTEAFF
TRBJ2-2 | TRBV19 | CASYWRGTGELFF
TRBJ1-2 | TRBV19 | CASSIGANYGYTF
TRBJ1-5 | TRBV19 | CASSTGRGGQPQHF
TRBJ2-2 | TRBV29-1 | CSVEANGDTTGELFF
TRBJ1-2 | TRBV7-9 | CASSLGQAFFGYTF
TRBJ1-4 | TRBV28 | CASSPVLAEKLFF
TRBJ1-3 | TRBV20-1 | CSATPSDFSGNTIYF
TRBJ2-1 | TRBV27 | CASSLSSGTGYNEQFF
TRBJ2-7 | TRBV19 | CASSVRGTDYEQYF
TRBJ2-7 | TRBV7-9 | CASSTASLGQGAYEQYF
TRBJ1-6 | TRBV11-2 | CASSLGAPNSPLHF
TRBJ1-2 | TRBV7-2 | CASSYDRDNGYTF
TRBJ2-7 | TRBV19 | CASTSRDSYEQYF
TRBJ2-1 | TRBV7-2 | CASSFRGEQFF
TRBJ1-5 | TRBV28 | CASTVGHSNQPQHF
TRBJ1-2 | TRBV12-3/TRBV12-4 | CASVLRGFGYTF
TRBJ2-7 | TRBV12-3/TRBV12-4 | CASKLAGSYEQYF
TRBJ1-2 | TRBV7-9 | CASTPREGMGGYTF
TRBJ1-2 | TRBV10-3 | CAISEVGTDGYTF
TRBJ2-2 | TRBV19 | CASSEHNTGELFF
TRBJ2-3 | TRBV6-4 | CASSRLAGGQDTQYF